The 25 T cell receptor beta chains in this list originate from one sample, sequenced in a study of shared clonotypes between healthy human individuals. Assay: immunoSEQ multiplex PCR; the TCRdb copy retains only in-frame clones and omits some. The top ten clones hold 1.2% of a sample with about 2 million clones, just under 95% of them seen once. Naive CD8 cells, CD45RO-negative and positively selected for CCR7, excluded terminally differentiated effector memory CD45RA+ cells. The specimen was naive CD8+ T cells sorted from blood. These TCRs come from a man aged 18 to 29 in good health.

CDR3 coding DNA: TGTGCCAGCAGCCAGGGGGGTTCTAGCACAGATACGCAGTATTTT. Protein sequence: CASSQGGSSTDTQYF. The chain carries TRBV14 and TRBJ2-3; weak D call: TRBD2 (6 bases). Trimming left V 3 bases short and J 0 bases short, with 10 bases between. The length of the CDR3 is 15 residues. Per the germline V gene, CDR1 is SGHDN and CDR2 is FVKESK.

The chain is built from TRBV2 and TRBJ2-2; TRBD1 agrees at 10 bases. V lost 6 bases, J lost 1 base, and 14 bases stayed unmatched. The CDR3 is 19 residues long. Germline V gives CDR1 SNHLY, CDR2 FYNNEI. CDR3 region: CASRIITGTGEGNTGELFF. CDR3 sequence (DNA): TGTGCCAGCAGAATTATTACCGGGACAGGGGAGGGGAACACCGGGGAGCTGTTTTTT.

The V gene is TRBV7-2, the J gene TRBJ1-1; TRBD1 is a possible D gene (6 bases). The CDR3 sequence is 15 residues long. V was clipped by 4 bases and J by 0 bases, with 12 bases between them. The V gene's germline CDR1 is SGHTA and CDR2 FQGNSA. CDR3 loop: CASSSPQGLNTEAFF. CDR3 in DNA: TGTGCCAGCAGCTCGCCACAGGGTTTGAACACTGAAGCTTTCTTT.

Concerning this clone itself: In the same sample, other DNA sequences code for this CDR3. This chain uses TRBV5-4 with TRBJ2-7; 7 bases are a match to TRBD1. The V gene's germline CDR1 is SGHNT and CDR2 YYREEE (reference sequence). V lost 4 bases, J lost 2 bases, and 3 bases stayed unmatched. The CDR3 has 13 residues. The CDR3 reads CASSPGQTYEQYF. The CDR3 nucleotides are TGTGCCAGCAGCCCGGGACAGACCTACGAGCAGTACTTC.

The rearrangement joins TRBV6-5 to TRBJ1-2; 9 nucleotides match TRBD1. From germline, CDR1 is MNHEY and CDR2 SVGAGI. V gave up 5 bases and J gave up 7 bases; unmatched junction bases: 5. The CDR3 loop spans 13 amino acids. CDR3: CASSPGQGAGYTF. The CDR3 DNA reads TGTGCCAGCAGTCCGGGACAGGGTGCTGGCTACACCTTC.

The chain uses TRBV28 and TRBJ2-7; TRBD2 matches 7 bases. The CDR3 runs 17 residues. Per germline, CDR1 MDHEN and CDR2 SYDVKM. J gave up 7 bases and V 7 bases, and 22 bases lay outside the gene matches. CDR3 DNA: TGTGCCAGCATACTAGCGCAGTTAACGGCTTCTTCGTGGGAGCAGTACTTC. Its translation: CASILAQLTASSWEQYF.

The J gene is TRBJ2-7, the V gene TRBV6-1; D is possibly TRBD1 or TRBD2 (5 bases each). The CDR3 loop spans 16 amino acids. Germline CDR1 reads MNHNS; CDR2 reads SASEGT. The germline V and J ends were trimmed by 4 bases and 0 bases, with 16 bases remaining between them. In DNA, the CDR3 is TGTGCCAGCAGTGCTCTAGGGACCGCGAGCTCCTACGAGCAGTACTTC. Translated, it gives CASSALGTASSYEQYF.

This chain uses TRBV19 with TRBJ1-1; no definite D call. Trimming stripped 6 bases from V and 0 bases from J, with 23 bases between. Germline V gene lookup returns CDR1 LNHDA and CDR2 SQIVND (reference sequence). The CDR3 covers 18 residues. The CDR3: CASRLQSEGGWVNTEAFF. The CDR3 nucleotides are TGTGCCAGTAGACTCCAATCGGAGGGAGGATGGGTGAACACTGAAGCTTTCTTT.

This sequence joins TRBV27 and TRBJ1-3; D not resolved. CDR3 size: 15 residues. Germline V gene lookup returns CDR1 MNHEY and CDR2 SMNVEV (reference sequence). V lost 0 bases to trimming and J lost 0 bases, with 6 bases between them. DNA for the CDR3: TGTGCCAGCAGTTTATCCAAAGGCTCTGGAAACACCATATATTTT. It translates to CASSLSKGSGNTIYF.

The rearrangement uses TRBV29-1 and TRBJ2-2, with a weak D call TRBD2 (5 bases). The CDR3 is 14 residues long. CDR1 SQVTM and CDR2 ANQGSEA come from the germline V gene. V was trimmed by 2 bases and J by 3 bases, leaving 10 bases between them. CDR3 loop: CSVESGGHTGELFF. The DNA for the CDR3 is TGCAGCGTTGAATCTGGCGGGCACACCGGGGAGCTGTTTTTT.

The chain has TRBV5-1 and TRBJ2-1, with 9 bases that match TRBD2. The trim removed 2 bases at V and 8 bases at J, leaving 8 bases unmatched. The CDR3 runs to 15 residues. Germline values: CDR1 SGHRS, CDR2 YFSETQ. The CDR3: CASSFRLAEADEQFF. CDR3 sequence (DNA): TGCGCCAGCAGCTTTCGACTAGCGGAGGCCGATGAGCAGTTCTTC.

The chain uses TRBV30 and TRBJ1-1; D is unresolved. CDR1 and CDR2 (germline): GTSNPN, SVGIG (reference sequence). V shed 0 bases and J shed 6 bases, with 11 bases lying between them. The CDR3 length is 13 residues. The CDR3 spells CAWSVVPRPEAFF. DNA of the CDR3: TGTGCCTGGAGTGTCGTCCCCAGACCTGAAGCTTTCTTT. The full variable domain, rest sourced from reference TRBV30 and TRBJ1-1, is SQTIHQWPATLVQPVGSPLSLECTVEGTSNPNLYWYRQAAGRGLQLLFYSVGIGQISSEVPQNLSASRPQDRQFILSSKKLLLSDSGFYLCAWSVVPRPEAFFGQGTRLTVV.

The chain combines TRBV9 with TRBJ2-7; 7 bases align to TRBD2. The CDR3 extends over 15 amino acids. After removal of 0 bases from V and 5 bases from J, the junction contained 8 bases not matched to a gene. The germline V gene encodes CDR1 SGDLS and CDR2 YYNGEE. The CDR3 spells CASSVDGGSGNEQYF. The CDR3 region has the DNA TGTGCCAGCAGCGTAGATGGTGGCAGCGGGAACGAGCAGTACTTC.

The chain uses TRBV25-1 and TRBJ2-7, with 7 nucleotides matching TRBD1. Germline CDR1 is MGHDK and CDR2 is SYGVNS. The V and J ends lost 5 bases and 1 base, in that order; junction bases with no gene match: 5. CDR3 size: 14 residues. CDR3 bases: TGTGCCAGCAGTTTCGTGACAGGGTCCTACGAGCAGTACTTC. Its translation: CASSFVTGSYEQYF.

In its sample, this clone was seen a few times. The chain uses TRBV6-6 and TRBJ2-1, with 10 bases identical to TRBD2. The CDR3 is made up of 16 amino acids. Germline assignment: CDR1 MNHNY and CDR2 SVGAGI (reference sequence). Trimming at V came to 5 bases and at J to 6 bases, leaving 10 bases not matched to a gene. CDR3 bases: TGTGCCAGCAGTCGGATAGCGGGAGGAGGGCCCAATGAGCAGTTCTTC. Translation: CASSRIAGGGPNEQFF.

J is TRBJ1-1 and V is TRBV6-5; D is uncertain. Deletions cut 0 bases from V and 5 bases from J, with 7 bases between. CDR1 MNHEY and CDR2 SVGAGI come from the germline V gene. CDR3 length equals 13 residues. CDR3: CASSYSHGTEAFF. In DNA, the CDR3 is TGTGCCAGCAGTTACTCCCACGGGACTGAAGCTTTCTTT.

The chain links TRBV4-1 to TRBJ1-4; no reliable D call. The germline gives CDR1 MGHRA, CDR2 YSYEKL. Between the trimmed V and J ends, which lost 2 bases and 1 base, there was a span of 5 bases. This CDR3 comprises 14 residues. CDR3 in amino acids: CASSQQKTNEKLFF. The DNA for the CDR3 is TGCGCCAGCAGCCAACAGAAAACTAATGAAAAACTGTTTTTT.

The CDR3 nucleotides are TGTGCCAGTAGTATAGTGCCGCTAGCGGGGACCGGGGAGCTGTTTTTT. This sequence encodes CASSIVPLAGTGELFF. The gene calls are TRBV19 and TRBJ2-2; TRBD2 matches 9 bases. Germline values: CDR1 LNHDA, CDR2 SQIVND (reference sequence). V lost 1 base, J lost 5 bases, and 5 bases stayed unmatched. The CDR3 sequence is 16 residues long.

The chain couples TRBV10-1 to TRBJ2-1; 7 bases match TRBD1. Germline CDR1 WNHNN, CDR2 SYGVQD (reference sequence). J was trimmed by 9 bases and V by 4 bases; bases with no gene match: 9. This CDR3 has 14 amino acids. As DNA, the CDR3 is TGCGCCAGCAGTGCCACAGACAGGGCGGGTGAGCAGTTCTTC. Residues: CASSATDRAGEQFF.

This chain links TRBV5-6 with TRBJ2-2, with D hard to call. Looked up from germline, CDR1 is SGHDT and CDR2 is YYEEEE. V was clipped by 0 bases and J by 2 bases, with 14 bases between them. The CDR3 is 17 amino acids. The CDR3 here is CASSLEVVAFNTGELFF. For the CDR3, the DNA is TGTGCCAGCAGCTTGGAGGTAGTGGCCTTCAACACCGGGGAGCTGTTTTTT.

This sequence joins TRBV9 and TRBJ1-3; D not resolved. Per the germline V gene, CDR1 is SGDLS and CDR2 is YYNGEE. This CDR3 region has 16 residues. The V gene lost 0 bases and the J gene lost 4 bases, with 14 bases spanning the gap. The CDR3 loop reads CASSVDGDPSGNTIYF. CDR3 sequence (DNA): TGTGCCAGCAGCGTAGACGGGGATCCCTCCGGAAACACCATATATTTT.

As to this clone: At the DNA level, this CDR3 is encoded by other sequences in the same sample as well. The V and J genes are TRBV19 and TRBJ2-2; D is uncertain. The V and J ends lost 1 base and 4 bases respectively, with 7 bases between them. CDR1 is LNHDA and CDR2 is SQIVND in the germline V gene (reference sequence). This CDR3 is 14 amino acids long. The CDR3 protein is CASSIGPSTGELFF. The CDR3 coding sequence is TGTGCCAGTAGTATAGGACCTTCCACCGGGGAGCTGTTTTTT.

CDR3: CASSHSGTPNTEAFF. The CDR3 DNA reads as TGCGCCAGCAGCCACTCCGGGACCCCGAACACTGAAGCTTTCTTT. The V gene is TRBV4-1, the J gene TRBJ1-1, with a possible D match to TRBD1 (5 bases). With 3 bases removed from V and 1 base from J, the gap between germline ends came to 12 bases. CDR1 is MGHRA and CDR2 is YSYEKL in the germline V gene. The CDR3 is 15 amino acids.

The chain joins TRBV4-1 to TRBJ1-1; D might be TRBD1 (5 bases). The germline V gene has CDR1 MGHRA and CDR2 YSYEKL. The V end lost 3 bases, the J end lost 5 bases, and 16 bases lay between the germline ends. This CDR3 contains 15 residues. The chain's CDR3 is CASSHRGSLGTEAFF. CDR3 nucleotide sequence: TGCGCCAGCAGCCATAGGGGATCGCTTGGGACTGAAGCTTTCTTT.

The J gene is TRBJ1-6, the V gene TRBV30; 9 bases line up with TRBD1. With 8 bases clipped from V and 8 bases from J, the junction kept 7 bases outside the gene matches. The V gene's germline CDR1 is GTSNPN and CDR2 SVGIG (reference sequence). This CDR3 is built from 13 residues. CDR3 in DNA: TGTGCCGGGTCCGGGACAGGGCATTCACCCCTCCACTTT. This encodes CAGSGTGHSPLHF. The complete variable domain, with remaining parts taken from reference TRBV30 and TRBJ1-6, reads SQTIHQWPATLVQPVGSPLSLECTVEGTSNPNLYWYRQAAGRGLQLLFYSVGIGQISSEVPQNLSASRPQDRQFILSSKKLLLSDSGFYLCAGSGTGHSPLHFGNGTRLTVT.